This record covers a single TCR beta chain. The assay was immunoSEQ multiplex PCR, and TCRdb's table has in-frame clones only and misses some. The sample shows roughly 6,800 clones, about four fifths of them seen only once. The data were obtained in a study of T cells and copy number aberrations in small-cell lung cancer. Every patient either smoked or had heavy second-hand smoke exposure. Germline-derived CDR1 and CDR2 are KGHSH and LQKENI. Trimming shortened V by 3 bases and J by 3 bases, and 8 bases separated the two germline ends. This CDR3 has 13 amino acids. This sequence joins TRBV18 and TRBJ1-2, with D unclear. The material sequenced was normal tissue next to the tumor. The clonotype originates from a woman in her fifties or sixties with small cell lung cancer. The chain's CDR3 is CASSPEDYYGYTF. The CDR3 region has the DNA TGTGCCAGCTCACCCGAGGACTACTATGGCTACACCTTC.